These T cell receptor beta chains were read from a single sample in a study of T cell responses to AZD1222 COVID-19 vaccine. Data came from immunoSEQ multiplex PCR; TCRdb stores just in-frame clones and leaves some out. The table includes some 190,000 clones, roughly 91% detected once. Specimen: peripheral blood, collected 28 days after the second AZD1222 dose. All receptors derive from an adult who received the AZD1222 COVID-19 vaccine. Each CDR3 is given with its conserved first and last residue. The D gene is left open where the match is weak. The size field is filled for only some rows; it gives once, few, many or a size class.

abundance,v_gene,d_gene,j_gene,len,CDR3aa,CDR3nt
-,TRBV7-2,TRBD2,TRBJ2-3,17,CASSLELAGLTTDTQYF,TGTGCCAGCAGCTTAGAACTAGCGGGACTTACCACAGATACGCAGTATTTT
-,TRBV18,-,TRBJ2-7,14,CASSPPHSRGEQYF,TGTGCCAGCTCACCACCTCACTCACGGGGCGAGCAGTACTTC
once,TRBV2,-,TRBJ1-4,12,CASSGVNEKLFF,TGTGCCAGCAGTGGGGTTAATGAAAAACTGTTTTTT
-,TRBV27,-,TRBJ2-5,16,CASSLFYPGNQETQYF,TGTGCCAGCAGTTTGTTCTATCCGGGCAACCAAGAGACCCAGTACTTC
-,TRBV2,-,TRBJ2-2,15,CASMDGLANTGELFF,TGTGCCAGCATGGACGGGCTAGCGAACACCGGGGAGCTGTTTTTT
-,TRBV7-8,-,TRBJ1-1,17,CASSLRIGHRASAEAFF,TGTGCCAGCAGCTTACGAATAGGCCACCGCGCCAGCGCTGAAGCTTTCTTT
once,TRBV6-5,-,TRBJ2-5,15,CASQTGPKGAETQYF,TGTGCCAGCCAGACAGGCCCTAAAGGAGCAGAGACCCAGTACTTC
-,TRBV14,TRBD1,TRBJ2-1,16,CASSPRGSLLSNEQFF,TGTGCCAGCAGCCCCAGGGGGAGCCTTCTGAGCAATGAGCAGTTCTTC
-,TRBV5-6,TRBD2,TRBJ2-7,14,CASSDGTSGSSRHF,TGTGCCAGCAGCGACGGGACTAGCGGGAGCTCGAGACACTTC
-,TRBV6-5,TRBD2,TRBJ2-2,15,CASSYSGGYGGELFF,TGTGCCAGCAGTTACTCCGGGGGGTATGGCGGGGAGCTGTTTTTT
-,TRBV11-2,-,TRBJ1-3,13,CASSQDTGNTIYF,TGTGCCAGCAGTCAGGATACTGGAAACACCATATATTTT
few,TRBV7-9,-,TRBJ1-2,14,CASSSDQFGYGYTF,TGTGCCAGCAGCTCAGATCAGTTCGGGTATGGCTACACCTTC
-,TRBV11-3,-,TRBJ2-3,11,CASSFGDTQYF,TGTGCCAGCAGCTTTGGGGATACGCAGTATTTT
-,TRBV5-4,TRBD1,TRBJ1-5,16,CASSLGGGRSNQPQHF,TGTGCCAGCAGCTTAGGAGGGGGCCGTAGCAATCAGCCCCAGCATTTT
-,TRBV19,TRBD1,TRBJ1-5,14,CASKPGQGTQPQHF,TGTGCCAGTAAACCGGGACAGGGGACTCAGCCCCAGCATTTT
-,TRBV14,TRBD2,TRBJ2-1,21,CASSQPFSRAGGLGSYNEQFF,TGTGCCAGCAGCCAACCCTTTTCCCGAGCGGGAGGTTTAGGGTCCTACAATGAGCAGTTCTTC
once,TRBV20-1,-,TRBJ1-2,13,CSASRWGRDGYTF,TGCAGTGCTAGTCGGTGGGGGCGGGATGGCTACACCTTC
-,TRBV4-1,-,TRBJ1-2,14,CASSQGGVGAAYTF,TGCGCCAGCAGCCAAGGCGGCGTGGGGGCGGCCTACACCTTC
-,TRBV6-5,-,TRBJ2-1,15,CASSWSVLTYNEQFF,TGTGCCAGCAGTTGGTCAGTTCTTACCTACAATGAGCAGTTCTTC
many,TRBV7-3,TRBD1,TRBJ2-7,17,CASSSLSTGALTYEQYF,TGTGCCAGCAGCTCCCTGTCGACAGGGGCCCTCACCTACGAGCAGTACTTC
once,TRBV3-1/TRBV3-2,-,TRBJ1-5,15,CASSQVFDSNQPQHF,TGTGCCAGCAGCCAAGTATTCGATAGCAATCAGCCCCAGCATTTT
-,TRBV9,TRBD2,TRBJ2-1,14,CASSGGGARNEQFF,TGTGCCAGCAGCGGCGGGGGGGCTCGGAATGAGCAGTTCTTC
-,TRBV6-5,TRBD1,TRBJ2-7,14,CASRGQGLGYEQYF,TGTGCCAGCAGAGGACAGGGGTTAGGCTACGAGCAGTACTTC
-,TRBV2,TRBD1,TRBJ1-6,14,CASTYGQGGSPLHF,TGTGCCAGCACTTACGGACAGGGAGGTTCACCCCTCCACTTT
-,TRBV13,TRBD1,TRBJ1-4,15,CASSFGDRTNEKLFF,TGTGCCAGCAGCTTCGGGGACAGAACTAATGAAAAACTGTTTTTT
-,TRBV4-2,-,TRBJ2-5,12,CASSQSQETQYF,TGTGCCAGCAGCCAGTCCCAAGAGACCCAGTACTTC
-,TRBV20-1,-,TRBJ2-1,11,CSAREGPEQFF,TGCAGTGCTAGGGAGGGACCTGAGCAGTTCTTC
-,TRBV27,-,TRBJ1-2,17,CASSPKTGLGWRYGYTF,TGTGCCAGCAGTCCAAAAACAGGACTCGGGTGGCGATATGGCTACACCTTC
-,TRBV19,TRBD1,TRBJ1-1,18,CASSSRPGQALRNTEAFF,TGTGCCAGTAGTTCACGCCCCGGACAGGCCTTGAGGAACACTGAAGCTTTCTTT
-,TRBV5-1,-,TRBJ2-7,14,CASSLDGTKYEQYF,TGCGCCAGCAGCTTGGACGGGACCAAATACGAGCAGTACTTC
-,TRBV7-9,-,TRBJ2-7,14,CASSPNTGTHEQYF,TGTGCCAGCAGTCCAAACACAGGGACCCACGAGCAGTACTTC
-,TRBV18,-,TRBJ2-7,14,CASSPVDRAYEQYF,TGTGCCAGCTCACCTGTCGACAGAGCCTACGAGCAGTACTTC
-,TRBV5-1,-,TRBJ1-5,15,CASSLAGSSNQPQHF,TGCGCCAGCAGCTTGGCTGGGTCGAGCAATCAGCCCCAGCATTTT
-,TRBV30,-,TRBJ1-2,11,CASAEPTGYTF,TGTGCTTCGGCGGAGCCGACGGGCTACACCTTC
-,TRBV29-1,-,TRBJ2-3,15,CSVGRRGLYPDTQYF,TGCAGCGTTGGCCGCAGGGGCCTCTACCCAGATACGCAGTATTTT
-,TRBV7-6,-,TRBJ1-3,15,CASSLAGLAGNTIYF,TGTGCCAGCAGCTTAGCGGGTTTGGCTGGAAACACCATATATTTT
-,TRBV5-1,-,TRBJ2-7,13,CASAPGHGYEQYF,TGCGCCAGTGCCCCGGGACACGGCTACGAGCAGTACTTC
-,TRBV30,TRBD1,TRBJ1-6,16,CAWRRIGQANNSPLHF,TGTGCCTGGAGGAGGATAGGACAGGCGAATAATTCACCCCTCCACTTT
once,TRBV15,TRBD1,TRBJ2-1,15,CATSRDRDRVHEQFF,TGTGCCACCAGCAGGGACCGGGACAGGGTCCATGAGCAGTTCTTC
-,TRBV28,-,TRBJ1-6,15,CASFPGAHNNSPLHF,TGTGCCAGCTTCCCCGGGGCCCATAATAATTCACCCCTCCACTTT